The 5 T cell receptor beta chains below come from one sample, sequenced in a study of blood T cell repertoires in COVID-19. Sequencing was performed with immunoSEQ multiplex PCR; in TCRdb, only in-frame clones are kept and a portion is missing. The sample has 200,000 or so clones; more than 75% are singletons. The sequenced material came from peripheral blood. These receptors were collected from a man aged 35 to 55 with active or convalescent COVID-19.

This clone was detected once. The gene calls are TRBV4-1 and TRBJ1-1; 8 nucleotides agree with TRBD1. V lost 0 bases and J lost 0; bases outside the gene matches: 6. Germline values: CDR1 MGHRA, CDR2 YSYEKL. The CDR3 sequence is 17 residues long. CDR3 protein: CASSQDKRTGMNTEAFF. The DNA of the CDR3 is TGCGCCAGCAGCCAAGATAAACGGACAGGGATGAACACTGAAGCTTTCTTT.

The V call is TRBV5-6, the J call TRBJ2-2; 7 nucleotides line up with TRBD2. Germline lookup yields CDR1 SGHDT and CDR2 YYEEEE. This CDR3 contains 17 residues. Germline trimming cut 4 bases from V and 4 bases from J; bases unmatched to any gene: 13. The CDR3 nucleotides read TGTGCCAGCAGCCCCCCAATTGGGGAGGGGACCACCGGGGAGCTGTTTTTT. It codes for CASSPPIGEGTTGELFF.

This chain links TRBV7-3 with TRBJ1-2, with D possibly being TRBD1 (6 bases). This CDR3 spans 15 amino acids. CDR1 is SGHTA, CDR2 FQGTGA, per germline. V lost 2 bases and J 2 bases, leaving 12 bases between the germline ends. The CDR3 DNA is TGTGCCAGCAGCTTAGACTCCCAGGGGAACTATGGCTACACCTTC. Translated, it gives CASSLDSQGNYGYTF.

On this clone itself: Other DNA sequences in this specimen translate into the identical CDR3. The J gene is TRBJ2-7, the V gene TRBV28; 13 nucleotides agree with TRBD2. The V segment lost 8 bases and the J segment 4 bases; nucleotides outside the gene matches: 14. This CDR3 contains 17 residues. Looked up from germline, CDR1 is MDHEN and CDR2 is SYDVKM. CDR3 sequence: CASGTSGVRGYPYEQYF. The CDR3 DNA is TGTGCCAGCGGGACTAGCGGGGTCAGGGGTTATCCTTACGAGCAGTACTTC.

CDR3 in DNA: TGCGCCAGCAGCATTGTCCCGGGTATCGCTGAAGCTTTCTTT. This translates into CASSIVPGIAEAFF. This chain joins TRBV5-1 and TRBJ1-1, with unresolved D. The CDR3 totals 14 residues. V lost 4 bases and J 6 bases, leaving 16 bases between the germline ends. Looked up from germline, CDR1 is SGHRS and CDR2 is YFSETQ.